The 21 T cell receptor beta chains presented below share a single source sample, sequenced in a study of shared clonotypes between healthy human individuals. Profiled with immunoSEQ multiplex PCR; TCRdb holds only in-frame clones, not every one. The data show fewer than 1.8 million clones, approximately 98.5% seen once. Sequenced input: naive CD4+ T cells sorted from blood. Subset given: CD45RA+ positively selected. Source of these receptors: a man younger than 45 in good health.

This clone was counted a single time. The rearrangement links TRBV28 to TRBJ1-1, with 8 bases fitting TRBD1. The CDR3 is made up of 15 amino acids. The germline gives CDR1 MDHEN, CDR2 SYDVKM. Trimming removed 5 bases from V and 4 bases from J; junction bases left unmatched: 9. CDR3 in amino acids: CASSPGQGWATEAFF. The CDR3 bases are TGTGCCAGCAGTCCCGGACAGGGTTGGGCCACTGAAGCTTTCTTT.

The chain uses TRBV28 and TRBJ2-2; D perhaps matches TRBD2 (5 bases). Germline V gene lookup returns CDR1 MDHEN and CDR2 SYDVKM. The ends were cut back, 7 bases at V and 0 bases at J, with 9 bases in the middle. This CDR3 has 14 residues. As DNA, the CDR3 is TGTGCCAGCAAAGAGGGTTCGAACACCGGGGAGCTGTTTTTT. It specifies CASKEGSNTGELFF.

The V gene is TRBV5-1, the J gene TRBJ1-1; D remains ambiguous. The germline V gene encodes CDR1 SGHRS and CDR2 YFSETQ. V shed 4 bases and J shed 3 bases, with 16 bases lying between them. The CDR3 is made up of 15 amino acids. The DNA of the CDR3 is TGCGCCAGCAGCGCCCGGGATCGAAGGGACACTGAAGCTTTCTTT. Encoded protein: CASSARDRRDTEAFF.

V gene TRBV9 combines with J gene TRBJ1-4; D is possibly TRBD1 (5 bases). Germline V gene sequence: CDR1 SGDLS, CDR2 YYNGEE. The CDR3 loop spans 14 amino acids. V was cut by 5 bases and J by 4 bases, with 12 bases left in between. The CDR3 bases are TGTGCCAGCAGTGGGGCAGGTTATAATGAAAAACTGTTTTTT. This gives the protein CASSGAGYNEKLFF.

The chain is built from TRBV7-2 and TRBJ1-5, with D unclear. Germline CDR1 is SGHTA and CDR2 is FQGNSA. The V and J ends lost 8 bases and 6 bases respectively, with 11 bases between them. This CDR3 contains 12 residues. CDR3 nucleotides: TGTGCCAGCGGACGGGAGAGTCAGCCCCAGCATTTT. Residues: CASGRESQPQHF. Together with reference TRBV7-2 and TRBJ1-5, the CDR3 gives the full variable domain: GAGVSQSPSNKVTEKGKDVELRCDPISGHTALYWYRQSLGQGLEFLIYFQGNSAPDKSGLPSDRFSAERTGGSVSTLTIQRTQQEDSAVYLCASGRESQPQHFGDGTRLSIL.

V is TRBV7-9 and J is TRBJ2-7; a possible D gene is TRBD1 (6 bases). The CDR3 is 15 amino acids. Germline CDR1 SEHNR, CDR2 FQNEAQ (reference sequence). V was trimmed by 7 bases and J by 6 bases, leaving 22 bases between them. The CDR3 region is CASNPPGESGREQYF. Written as DNA, the CDR3 is TGTGCCAGCAATCCCCCAGGGGAGTCGGGACGCGAGCAGTACTTC.

Here the CDR3 DNA reads TGTGCCACCAGCAGAGGGACTAGCGGCACAGATACGCAGTATTTT. Translating it yields CATSRGTSGTDTQYF. The rearrangement links TRBV15 to TRBJ2-3; TRBD2 matches 9 bases. From germline, CDR1 is LNHNV and CDR2 YYDKDF (reference sequence). V trimming: 1 base; J trimming: 1 base; junction bases outside the gene matches: 0. The CDR3 runs 15 residues. The variable domain in full, with the rest retrieved from reference TRBV15 and TRBJ2-3, is DAMVIQNPRYQVTQFGKPVTLSCSQTLNHNVMYWYQQKSSQAPKLLFHYYDKDFNNEADTPDNFQSRRPNTSFCFLDIRSPGLGDTAMYLCATSRGTSGTDTQYFGPGTRLTVL.

The chain employs TRBV6-1 and TRBJ2-7; either TRBD1 or TRBD2 may supply D (5 bases each). Germline lookup yields CDR1 MNHNS and CDR2 SASEGT. The length of the CDR3 is 15 residues. The V and J ends lost 1 base and 5 bases respectively, with 15 bases between them. CDR3 DNA sequence: TGTGCCAGCAGTGAAGGCTGGGACCCCGGCGACGAGCAGTACTTC. Translating it yields CASSEGWDPGDEQYF.

This clone was observed once. The chain recombines TRBV27 with TRBJ1-4, with D perhaps matching TRBD1 (6 bases). Germline assignment: CDR1 MNHEY and CDR2 SMNVEV (reference sequence). This CDR3 is built from 15 residues. V shed 7 bases and J shed 5 bases, with 17 bases lying between them. CDR3 residues: CASTRWGRINEKLFF. In DNA form, the CDR3 reads TGTGCCAGCACCCGGTGGGGGCGGATCAATGAAAAACTGTTTTTT.

This clone was observed once. The V and J genes are TRBV30 and TRBJ1-2, with D perhaps TRBD1 (5 bases). Germline V gene data show CDR1 as GTSNPN and CDR2 as SVGIG (reference sequence). V was pared by 4 bases and J by 1 base, with 16 bases between. The CDR3 is 15 amino acids. The CDR3 coding sequence is TGTGCCTGGATCGTGGCCAGGGTCGGTAACTATGGCTACACCTTC. It encodes CAWIVARVGNYGYTF. The full variable domain, with the rest looked up from reference TRBV30 and TRBJ1-2, is SQTIHQWPATLVQPVGSPLSLECTVEGTSNPNLYWYRQAAGRGLQLLFYSVGIGQISSEVPQNLSASRPQDRQFILSSKKLLLSDSGFYLCAWIVARVGNYGYTFGSGTRLTVV.

The rearrangement joins TRBV11-2 to TRBJ1-1; 8 positions match TRBD1. The V gene's germline CDR1 is SGHAT and CDR2 FQNNGV. The CDR3 covers 14 residues. V was pared by 1 base and J by 4 bases, with 2 bases of the junction left unmatched. The CDR3, as DNA: TGTGCCAGCAGCTTAGTAACAGGGGGCACTGAAGCTTTCTTT. Translated: CASSLVTGGTEAFF.

The genes are TRBV19 and TRBJ2-3; TRBD2 might be the D (5 bases). Germline V CDR1 and CDR2: LNHDA, SQIVND (reference sequence). The CDR3 has 20 amino acids. V dropped 3 bases and J dropped 0 bases, with 25 bases sitting between them. In DNA, the CDR3 is TGTGCCAGTAGTATCGGTCCGGGATATTTTAAAACACAAAGCACAGATACGCAGTATTTT. Protein: CASSIGPGYFKTQSTDTQYF.

V and J are TRBV5-4 and TRBJ2-3, with a tentative D call TRBD2 (6 bases). Germline loops: CDR1 SGHNT, CDR2 YYREEE (reference sequence). The CDR3 has 20 amino acids. V lost 2 bases and J 2 bases, leaving 27 bases between the germline ends. The CDR3 protein is CASSFPGGNGPGELTDTQYF. In DNA, the CDR3 is TGTGCCAGCAGCTTTCCTGGGGGGAACGGGCCCGGGGAACTCACAGATACGCAGTATTTT.

This clone was recorded only once. The chain is built from TRBV5-6 and TRBJ1-2; D possibly corresponds to TRBD1 (6 bases). Germline V gene lookup returns CDR1 SGHDT and CDR2 YYEEEE. V was shortened by 5 bases and J by 8 bases, with 13 bases between the two germline ends. The CDR3 is 12 amino acids. The CDR3 here is CASSLMGGGYTF. The CDR3 DNA reads TGTGCCAGCAGTCTAATGGGGGGCGGCTACACCTTC.

The J gene is TRBJ2-7, the V gene TRBV7-2, with D maybe TRBD1 (6 bases). V dropped 5 bases and J dropped 1 base, with 15 bases sitting between them. The CDR3 contains 15 residues. CDR1 is SGHTA, CDR2 FQGNSA, per germline. The CDR3 here is CASSGNRVRSYEQYF. The DNA for the CDR3 is TGTGCCAGCAGCGGCAACAGGGTTCGATCCTACGAGCAGTACTTC.

V usage is TRBV6-6 and J usage is TRBJ2-7; 9 positions match TRBD1. This CDR3 has 15 amino acids. Germline trimming cut 4 bases from V and 2 bases from J; bases unmatched to any gene: 6. Germline V gives CDR1 MNHNY, CDR2 SVGAGI (reference sequence). CDR3 residues: CASSLQGARAYEQYF. The CDR3 nucleotides are TGTGCCAGCAGTTTACAGGGGGCGAGGGCCTACGAGCAGTACTTC.

The chain joins TRBV5-4 to TRBJ2-3, with 7 bases fitting TRBD2. The junction had 4 bases not matched to a gene; V was cut back by 0 bases and J by 0 bases. The germline gives CDR1 SGHNT, CDR2 YYREEE (reference sequence). The CDR3 loop spans 16 amino acids. The CDR3 DNA reads TGTGCCAGCAGCTTGGCGGTTAGCGGGAGCACAGATACGCAGTATTTT. This encodes CASSLAVSGSTDTQYF. The variable domain in full, with the rest retrieved from reference TRBV5-4 and TRBJ2-3, is ETGVTQSPTHLIKTRGQQVTLRCSSQSGHNTVSWYQQALGQGPQFIFQYYREEENGRGNFPPRFSGLQFPNYSSELNVNALELDDSALYLCASSLAVSGSTDTQYFGPGTRLTVL.

This chain connects TRBV7-6 to TRBJ1-5, with D hard to call. The CDR3 spans 14 residues. Germline CDR1 and CDR2: SGHVS and FNYEAQ. V lost 1 base and J lost 5, with 9 bases in between. CDR3: CASSLGGSHQPQHF. Written as DNA, the CDR3 is TGTGCCAGCAGCTTAGGAGGGTCTCATCAGCCCCAGCATTTT.

The J gene is TRBJ2-7, the V gene TRBV7-9, with 14 bases fitting TRBD2. The CDR3 consists of 17 residues. The junction had 7 bases not matched to a gene; V was cut back by 5 bases and J by 1 base. Germline values: CDR1 SEHNR, CDR2 FQNEAQ (reference sequence). CDR3 in amino acids: CASSLGTSGSRSYEQYF. The CDR3 DNA reads TGTGCCAGCAGCCTCGGGACTAGCGGGAGCCGGTCCTACGAGCAGTACTTC.

This rearrangement joins TRBV2 to TRBJ1-5; D is possibly TRBD1 (6 bases). Per the germline V gene, CDR1 is SNHLY and CDR2 is FYNNEI. Between the trimmed V and J ends, which lost 7 bases and 6 bases, there was a span of 19 bases. This CDR3 has 15 residues. DNA for the CDR3: TGTGCCAGCACCCGCGGGTGGGGGGGCAGTCAGCCCCAGCATTTT. It yields the protein CASTRGWGGSQPQHF.

The V call is TRBV10-2, the J call TRBJ1-5; D remains ambiguous. Germline CDR1 and CDR2: WSHSY and SAAADI. V lost 0 bases to trimming and J lost 3 bases, with 9 bases between them. CDR3 length equals 15 residues. The CDR3, as DNA: TGCGCCAGCAGTGAGTCGATGCCGCACAATCAGCCCCAGCATTTT. Protein product: CASSESMPHNQPQHF.